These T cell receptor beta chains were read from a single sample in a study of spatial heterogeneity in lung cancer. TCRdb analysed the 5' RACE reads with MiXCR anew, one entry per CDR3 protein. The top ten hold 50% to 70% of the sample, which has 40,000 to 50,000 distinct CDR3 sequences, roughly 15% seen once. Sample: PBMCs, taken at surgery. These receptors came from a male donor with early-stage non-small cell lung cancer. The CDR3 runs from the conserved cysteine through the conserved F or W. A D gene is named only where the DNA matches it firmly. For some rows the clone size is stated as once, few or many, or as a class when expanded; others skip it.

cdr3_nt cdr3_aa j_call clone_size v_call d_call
TGCGCCAGCAGCCCCGGGACTCACACAGATACGCAGTATTTT CASSPGTHTDTQYF TRBJ2-3 many TRBV5-1 -
TGTGCCAGCAGTGAGCGACTCTCAGATACGCAGTATTTT CASSERLSDTQYF TRBJ2-3 many TRBV2 -
TGCAGCGTTGAAAGGAGCGGGACAGATACGCAGTATTTT CSVERSGTDTQYF TRBJ2-3 many TRBV29-1 -
TGTGCCAGCAGCTTAAGTAGCAGGGTGCGGGAGACCCAGTACTTC CASSLSSRVRETQYF TRBJ2-5 few TRBV7-2 -
TGTGCCAGCAGTGGCCTAGCGGCATTCTCCTACGAGCAGTACTTC CASSGLAAFSYEQYF TRBJ2-7 few TRBV27 TRBD2
TGTGCCAGCAGGACGACTAGCACAGATACGCAGTATTTT CASRTTSTDTQYF TRBJ2-3 - TRBV5-4 -
TGCGCCAGCAGCCCGCCGGGACAGGGAATGAACACTGAAGCTTTCTTT CASSPPGQGMNTEAFF TRBJ1-1 - TRBV5-1 TRBD1
TGTGCCAGCAGCCCGGTCCCGCGAGATACGCAGTATTTT CASSPVPRDTQYF TRBJ2-3 - TRBV5-4 -
TGTGCCAGCAGCCGGTCCGGGGGAGGCAATCAGCCCCAGCATTTT CASSRSGGGNQPQHF TRBJ1-5 - TRBV3-1 -
TGTGCCAGCAGCGTGGGACAGGGCTCCTACGAGCAGTACTTC CASSVGQGSYEQYF TRBJ2-7 - TRBV7-9 TRBD1
TGTGCCAGCAGTTTGTGGGGGGGCACAGATACGCAGTATTTT CASSLWGGTDTQYF TRBJ2-3 few TRBV12-3/TRBV12-4 -
TGTGCCAGCAGCGACACGGGGGGATCAGCAGATACGCAGTATTTT CASSDTGGSADTQYF TRBJ2-3 few TRBV27 TRBD2
TGCGCCAGCAGCTTGACACAGGTCGGGGTAGAGACCCAGTACTTC CASSLTQVGVETQYF TRBJ2-5 many TRBV5-1 -
TGTGCCAGCAGCACACAAGCCGAGCAGTACTTC CASSTQAEQYF TRBJ2-7 many TRBV28 -
TGTGCCAGCTCACCAAACCGGGCAGGGGGCAAGAGCAATCAGCCCCAGCATTTT CASSPNRAGGKSNQPQHF TRBJ1-5 few TRBV18 TRBD1
TGTGCCAGCCGACCCCGCTCCGGGACAGACGCCTCAGAGACCCAGTACTTC CASRPRSGTDASETQYF TRBJ2-5 - TRBV6-5 TRBD1
TGTGCCAGCAGCCTAGGACAGGGCCCCACAGATACGCAGTATTTT CASSLGQGPTDTQYF TRBJ2-3 few TRBV5-5 TRBD1
TGTGCCACCAGCAGAACGGCTAGCGGGAGTGGGGAGACCCAGTACTTC CATSRTASGSGETQYF TRBJ2-5 - TRBV15 TRBD2
TGCGCCAGCAGCTCGTACACTGAAGCTTTCTTT CASSSYTEAFF TRBJ1-1 few TRBV5-1 -
TGTGCCAGCAGTTTATCTGGGCTCTACGAGCAGTACTTC CASSLSGLYEQYF TRBJ2-7 few TRBV27 -
TGCAGCGTCGGGACAGGGGTTTCCCCCTACGAGCAGTACTTC CSVGTGVSPYEQYF TRBJ2-7 many TRBV29-1 TRBD1
TGCGCCAGCAGCTTGAATCCGAACACTGAAGCTTTCTTT CASSLNPNTEAFF TRBJ1-1 many TRBV5-1 -
TGTGCCAGCAGCTTATCTCTAAGCACTGAAGCTTTCTTT CASSLSLSTEAFF TRBJ1-1 few TRBV11-3 -
TGTGCCAGCAGCCGCACCTTCACTAGTGACGAGCAGTACTTC CASSRTFTSDEQYF TRBJ2-7 many TRBV5-5 -
TGTGCCAGCACCGGACAGGGAAGCACCGGGGAGCTGTTTTTT CASTGQGSTGELFF TRBJ2-2 many TRBV7-9 TRBD1